This T cell receptor (beta chain) was captured by sequencing in a study of shared clonotypes between healthy human individuals. Replicate PCRs for sorted subsets used around 200 ng DNA; this equaled 25,000 to 35,000 T cell genomes. Sequenced by immunoSEQ multiplex PCR; TCRdb stores in-frame clones only, minus some. The table has roughly 850,000 clones, 95% to 97% seen once. Naive CD8 cells, CD45RO-negative and positively selected for CCR7, excluded terminally differentiated effector memory CD45RA+ cells. Germline CDR1 is MNHEY and CDR2 is SMNVEV (reference sequence). The length of the CDR3 is 15 residues. The ends were cut back, 2 bases at V and 3 bases at J, with 14 bases in the middle.

The rearrangement joins TRBV27 to TRBJ2-7, with a tentative D call TRBD2 (6 bases). This TCR was sampled from a man aged 30 to 45 in good health. Sequencing was done on a sample of naive CD8+ T cells sorted from blood. The CDR3 DNA reads as TGTGCCAGCAGTTTAAATTCGGCTAGCGTCTACGAGCAGTACTTC. Its translation is CASSLNSASVYEQYF.